The 29 T cell receptor beta chains reported below all come from one sample, sequenced in a study of cytomegalovirus exposure and HLA in healthy donors (dated by TCRdb to about 2017). The library was produced with the immunoSEQ multiplex PCR assay. For the multiplex PCR, a mixture combining 60 forward primers for TCR Vbeta segments and 13 reverse primers for TCR Jbeta segments was used. TCRdb provides this immuneACCESS table in a form limited to in-frame rearrangements. Some clones are lacking; in checked studies, under half of them reflect an unresolved V gene, and why the rest are absent is not known. This sample gives some 130,000 clones in total; roughly 80% of them show up just once. The ten largest account for 1.5% of the sample. The sample taken for sequencing was PBMCs. These receptors were obtained from a female donor in good health and CMV-seronegative.

V and J are TRBV28 and TRBJ2-7; TRBD1 matches at 10 bases. The CDR3 length is 14 residues. Germline lookup yields CDR1 MDHEN and CDR2 SYDVKM. V shed 6 bases and J 4 bases; nucleotides not matched to a gene: 6. The CDR3 here is CASRTWTGGYEQYF. CDR3 DNA sequence: TGTGCCAGCAGGACATGGACAGGGGGGTACGAGCAGTACTTC.

This sequence joins TRBV5-6 and TRBJ2-5; 7 nucleotides align to TRBD1. Germline CDR1 and CDR2: SGHDT and YYEEEE. There are 16 residues in the CDR3. The trim removed 4 bases at V and 1 base at J, leaving 10 bases unmatched. The chain's CDR3 is CASSPARAGGQETQYF. The CDR3 bases are TGTGCCAGCAGCCCTGCCCGGGCAGGGGGCCAAGAGACCCAGTACTTC.

This clone has more than one count but fewer than ten. This sequence joins TRBV9 and TRBJ2-7, with 12 bases fitting TRBD1. Germline lookup yields CDR1 SGDLS and CDR2 YYNGEE. The CDR3 length is 17 residues. The V and J ends lost 3 bases and 3 bases, in that order; junction bases with no gene match: 10. The CDR3 is CASSAGDRGRFGYEQYF. CDR3 DNA sequence: TGTGCCAGCAGCGCCGGGGACAGGGGGCGGTTTGGCTACGAGCAGTACTTC.

The CDR3 reads CASSDSSGTGELFF. In DNA, the CDR3 is TGTGCCAGCAGTGACTCGAGCGGCACCGGGGAGCTGTTTTTT. V and J are TRBV6-4 and TRBJ2-2; D is possibly TRBD2 (5 bases). The CDR3 sequence is 14 residues long. Germline assignment: CDR1 MRHNA and CDR2 SNTAGT. The V gene lost 0 bases and the J gene lost 4 bases, with 6 bases spanning the gap.

The chain joins TRBV11-3 to TRBJ2-1; D call uncertain. The germline CDR1 and CDR2 sequences are SGHNT and YENEEA. Deletions cut 0 bases from V and 6 bases from J, with 9 bases between. There are 14 residues in the CDR3. For the CDR3, the DNA is TGTGCCAGCAGCTTAGATTCTGGGCCCAATGAGCAGTTCTTC. This encodes CASSLDSGPNEQFF. The variable domain in full, completed from reference TRBV11-3 and TRBJ2-1, reads EAGVVQSPRYKIIEKKQPVAFWCNPISGHNTLYWYLQNLGQGPELLIRYENEEAVDDSQLPKDRFSAERLKGVDSTLKIQPAELGDSAVYLCASSLDSGPNEQFFGPGTRLTVL.

This chain connects TRBV4-2 to TRBJ2-1; D possibly corresponds to TRBD2 (5 bases). Deletions cut 4 bases from V and 4 bases from J, with 14 bases between. Germline V gene sequence: CDR1 LGHNA, CDR2 YNFKEQ. The CDR3 has 15 residues. The CDR3 protein is CASSLRTDPYNEQFF. For the CDR3, the DNA is TGTGCCAGCAGCCTTCGGACTGATCCTTACAATGAGCAGTTCTTC.

This clone was recorded many times. The chain has TRBV4-1 and TRBJ2-1, with TRBD2 matching 11 bases. V dropped 1 base and J dropped 7; count of bases not matched to a gene: 12. The germline V gene encodes CDR1 MGHRA and CDR2 YSYEKL. CDR3 length: 18 amino acids. The CDR3 spells CASSQGITRLAGRNEQFF. CDR3 in DNA: TGCGCCAGCAGCCAAGGTATAACGAGACTAGCGGGAAGGAATGAGCAGTTCTTC.

This chain connects TRBV27 to TRBJ2-7, with TRBD1 identical over 9 bases. This CDR3 is 16 amino acids long. The junction had 13 bases not matched to a gene; V was cut back by 7 bases and J by 3 bases. Germline-derived CDR1 and CDR2 are MNHEY and SMNVEV (reference sequence). CDR3 amino acids: CASTPDRGRDVYEQYF. The CDR3 DNA follows: TGTGCCAGCACCCCTGACAGGGGGAGGGATGTCTACGAGCAGTACTTC.

This chain connects TRBV13 to TRBJ2-7; 10 nucleotides align to TRBD2. V shed 5 bases, J shed 5 bases, and the junction held 9 bases outside the gene matches. CDR1 and CDR2 (germline): PRHDT, FYEKMQ (reference sequence). The CDR3 is made up of 15 amino acids. CDR3 sequence: CASSPKAGGPHEQYF. In nucleotides, the CDR3 is TGTGCCAGCAGCCCAAAAGCGGGAGGGCCGCACGAGCAGTACTTC. The complete variable domain, with remaining parts taken from reference TRBV13 and TRBJ2-7, reads AAGVIQSPRHLIKEKRETATLKCYPIPRHDTVYWYQQGPGQDPQFLISFYEKMQSDKGSIPDRFSAQQFSDYHSELNMSSLELGDSALYFCASSPKAGGPHEQYFGPGTRLTVT.

The chain recombines TRBV10-3 with TRBJ1-5; 7 bases line up with TRBD1. The germline gives CDR1 ENHRY, CDR2 SYGVKD. This CDR3 contains 15 residues. Unmatched junction bases numbered 3, after V lost 0 bases and J lost 4 bases. The CDR3 sequence: CAISESTQGNQPQHF. DNA of the CDR3: TGTGCCATCAGTGAGTCGACACAGGGGAATCAGCCCCAGCATTTT.

This clone appeared once. The rearrangement uses TRBV6-5 and TRBJ1-6; a possible D gene is TRBD1 (5 bases). The CDR3 totals 15 residues. Trimming took 0 bases from V and 9 from J, leaving 12 bases between them. Germline V gene sequence: CDR1 MNHEY, CDR2 SVGAGI. CDR3 DNA: TGTGCCAGCAGTTACTCCCAGGGTGAGGTTTCACCCCTCCACTTT. It specifies CASSYSQGEVSPLHF.

The chain couples TRBV7-3 to TRBJ2-1; a weak D match, TRBD2 (7 bases). The V and J ends lost 5 bases and 8 bases respectively, with 25 bases between them. This CDR3 has 17 amino acids. Germline CDR1 is SGHTA and CDR2 is FQGTGA. CDR3 nucleotides: TGTGCCAGCAGCCCTTTGGGGGGGGCGGCCGAGGGGGATGAGCAGTTCTTC. Amino acids: CASSPLGGAAEGDEQFF.

A few counts support this clone. V is TRBV5-6 and J is TRBJ2-7, with no clear D. The germline V gene encodes CDR1 SGHDT and CDR2 YYEEEE. This CDR3 is 13 amino acids long. The V end lost 4 bases, the J end lost 1 base, and 9 bases lay between the germline ends. CDR3 sequence reads: CASSLDESYEQYF. CDR3 sequence (DNA): TGTGCCAGCAGCCTGGACGAGTCCTACGAGCAGTACTTC. The full variable domain, its missing parts supplied by reference TRBV5-6 and TRBJ2-7, is DAGVTQSPTHLIKTRGQQVTLRCSPKSGHDTVSWYQQALGQGPQFIFQYYEEEERQRGNFPDRFSGHQFPNYSSELNVNALLLGDSALYLCASSLDESYEQYFGPGTRLTVT.

V is TRBV5-6 and J is TRBJ1-1; D gene ambiguous. Trimming left V 4 bases short and J 0 bases short, with 13 bases between. This CDR3 is built from 15 residues. Germline V gene lookup returns CDR1 SGHDT and CDR2 YYEEEE. CDR3 bases: TGTGCCAGCAGCCTAGGCTTTGAATTGAACACTGAAGCTTTCTTT. It specifies CASSLGFELNTEAFF.

The rearrangement links TRBV18 to TRBJ1-2; 11 positions match TRBD1. This CDR3 is 13 amino acids long. The V and J ends lost 3 bases and 11 bases, in that order; junction bases with no gene match: 5. CDR1 and CDR2 from the germline V gene are KGHSH and LQKENI. The CDR3 loop reads CASSPDRGRRYTF. CDR3 bases: TGTGCCAGCTCACCGGACAGGGGGCGAAGATACACCTTC.

This clone was seen a handful of times. The chain is built from TRBV7-2 and TRBJ2-7; no definite D call. Germline CDR1 and CDR2: SGHTA and FQGNSA. V was shortened by 4 bases and J by 4 bases, with 14 bases between the two germline ends. The CDR3 has 14 residues. DNA for the CDR3: TGTGCCAGCAGCTCCGCGGTCACCCAATACGAGCAGTACTTC. It encodes CASSSAVTQYEQYF.

The chain is built from TRBV28 and TRBJ2-7; maybe TRBD1 (6 bases). From germline, CDR1 is MDHEN and CDR2 SYDVKM. The CDR3 sequence is 16 residues long. Deletions cut 6 bases from V and 1 base from J, with 19 bases between. CDR3: CASRHTDLGGSYEQYF. DNA for the CDR3: TGTGCCAGCAGACACACCGACCTAGGGGGATCCTACGAGCAGTACTTC.

A note on this clone: The junction departs from the called germline gene at one end, perhaps through a read error. The chain employs TRBV18 and TRBJ2-7, with 9 bases lining up with TRBD1. This CDR3 is 15 amino acids long. The germline V gene encodes CDR1 KGHSH and CDR2 LQKENI. CDR3 sequence (DNA): TGTGCCAGCTCCCCACCCCAGACAGGGGGCTACGAGCAGTACTTC. Encoded protein: CASSPPQTGGYEQYF. Looking up the rest from reference TRBV18 and TRBJ2-7 gives the full variable domain: NAGVMQNPRHLVRRRGQEARLRCSPMKGHSHVYWYRQLPEEGLKFMVYLQKENIIDESGMPKERFSAEFPKEGPSILRIQQVVRGDSAAYFCASSPPQTGGYEQYFGPGTRLTVT.

This sequence joins TRBV29-1 and TRBJ1-2; D possibly corresponds to TRBD1 (5 bases). V lost 2 bases, J lost 2 bases, and 6 bases lay in between. Germline lookup yields CDR1 SQVTM and CDR2 ANQGSEA. CDR3 length equals 12 residues. The CDR3, as DNA: TGCAGCGTTGAACAGGGAAACTATGGCTACACCTTC. As protein: CSVEQGNYGYTF.

The genes are TRBV5-1 and TRBJ2-1; TRBD2 matches at 9 bases. Germline V gene lookup returns CDR1 SGHRS and CDR2 YFSETQ. V lost 0 bases to trimming and J lost 0 bases; unmatched junction nucleotides: 4. CDR3 length: 17 amino acids. The CDR3 sequence: CASSLEASGISYNEQFF. For the CDR3, the DNA is TGCGCCAGCAGCTTGGAGGCTAGCGGGATCTCCTACAATGAGCAGTTCTTC.

The chain couples TRBV27 to TRBJ2-5; 13 nucleotides agree with TRBD2. Germline CDR1 is MNHEY and CDR2 is SMNVEV (reference sequence). The CDR3 sequence is 16 residues long. V dropped 6 bases and J dropped 4; count of bases not matched to a gene: 8. The CDR3 DNA reads as TGTGCCAGCAGATCTCCGACTAGCGGGAGGCGAGAGACCCAGTACTTC. It is translated as CASRSPTSGRRETQYF.

This clone appeared once. The chain is built from TRBV18 and TRBJ2-1; 7 positions agree with TRBD1. After removal of 3 bases from V and 5 bases from J, the junction contained 7 bases not matched to a gene. The length of the CDR3 is 15 residues. Germline V gene sequence: CDR1 KGHSH, CDR2 LQKENI. The CDR3 is CASSPPGQIDNEQFF. The CDR3 DNA sequence: TGTGCCAGCTCACCGCCGGGACAGATAGACAATGAGCAGTTCTTC.

This clone was recorded once. The rearrangement joins TRBV5-1 to TRBJ2-7; TRBD2 is a possible D gene (7 bases). V was cut by 4 bases and J by 5 bases, with 16 bases left in between. CDR3 size: 14 residues. CDR1 SGHRS and CDR2 YFSETQ come from the germline V gene. CDR3: CASSGTTGFHEQYF. In DNA form, the CDR3 reads TGCGCCAGCAGCGGGACTACAGGGTTTCACGAGCAGTACTTC.

DNA of the CDR3: TGTGCCAGTAGTACGCAGGTGTCGTCCGGGGAGCTGTTTTTT. This codes for CASSTQVSSGELFF. The rearrangement joins TRBV19 to TRBJ2-2; D call uncertain. Trimming removed 4 bases at V and 6 bases at J, with 12 bases between. Germline CDR1 is LNHDA and CDR2 is SQIVND (reference sequence). CDR3 length: 14 residues.

The rearrangement uses TRBV19 and TRBJ1-1; D is perhaps TRBD1 (6 bases). The V and J ends lost 5 bases and 2 bases respectively, with 12 bases between them. CDR1 is LNHDA, CDR2 SQIVND, per germline (reference sequence). This CDR3 spans 14 amino acids. CDR3 region: CASSLRDINTEAFF. Here the CDR3 DNA reads TGTGCCAGTAGTCTACGGGACATTAACACTGAAGCTTTCTTT.

The chain recombines TRBV5-1 with TRBJ2-1, with unresolved D. V lost 2 bases to trimming and J lost 6 bases, with 12 bases between them. Germline CDR1 reads SGHRS; CDR2 reads YFSETQ. The CDR3 extends over 14 amino acids. CDR3 sequence (DNA): TGCGCCAGCAGCTTTTTAACATCTGGCAATGAGCAGTTCTTC. Translated, it gives CASSFLTSGNEQFF.

The J gene is TRBJ2-3, the V gene TRBV18, with D unclear. Trimming removed 1 base from V and 0 bases from J, with 8 bases in between. The CDR3 is made up of 15 amino acids. From germline, CDR1 is KGHSH and CDR2 LQKENI. The CDR3 region is CASSPREQSTDTQYF. The CDR3 DNA sequence: TGTGCCAGCTCACCACGCGAACAGAGCACAGATACGCAGTATTTT. Together with reference TRBV18 and TRBJ2-3, the CDR3 gives the full variable domain: NAGVMQNPRHLVRRRGQEARLRCSPMKGHSHVYWYRQLPEEGLKFMVYLQKENIIDESGMPKERFSAEFPKEGPSILRIQQVVRGDSAAYFCASSPREQSTDTQYFGPGTRLTVL.

The chain joins TRBV6-6 to TRBJ2-2; D ambiguous. From germline, CDR1 is MNHNY and CDR2 SVGAGI (reference sequence). Trimming removed 6 bases from V and 7 bases from J, with 9 bases in between. CDR3 length equals 12 residues. CDR3 amino acids: CASRSENGELFF. Here the CDR3 DNA reads TGTGCCAGCAGGAGCGAGAACGGGGAGCTGTTTTTT.

This chain joins TRBV27 and TRBJ2-5; D unclear. The J call may be wrong; the DNA end is better matched by TRBJ2-7. The germline CDR1 and CDR2 sequences are MNHEY and SMNVEV (reference sequence). CDR3 length: 11 amino acids. The CDR3 here is CASSSYHEQYF. CDR3 in DNA: TGTGCCAGCAGTTCATACCACGAGCAGTACTTC.